This TCR beta chain was recorded in a study of blood T cells in healthy people across ages. Alongside a J-beta primer mix, a sample-barcoded 5' primer served in a second PCR lasting roughly 6 to 12 cycles. Each CDR3 protein gets one entry after TCRdb re-called the 5' RACE reads with MiXCR. The sample shows about 640,000 distinct CDR3 sequences, 25% to 35% of them seen only once. At least ten counts were recorded for this clonotype. V gave up 6 bases and J gave up 5 bases; unmatched junction bases: 2. The germline V gene has CDR1 MNHEY and CDR2 SVGAGI. This CDR3 contains 13 residues. The sequence came from an elderly woman in good health. The sequenced sample was blood. This chain links TRBV6-5 with TRBJ2-3; 10 bases line up with TRBD2. CDR3 coding DNA: TGTGCCAGCAGAGCTAGCGGGGGAGATACGCAGTATTTT. Its protein is CASRASGGDTQYF.